One and the same sample provided the 28 T cell receptor beta chains below, sequenced in a study of response to subunit inactivated influenza vaccine (dated by TCRdb to 2017 to 2018). Library generation was performed with RT-PCR. The instrument was an Illumina HiSeq 2500. TCRdb passed the public sequencing reads through fastp at Q25 and MiXCR, retaining productive beta sequences. For every CDR3 protein sequence, its rows merge into one entry that carries the most common genes and DNA. Here the sample has 650,000 to 800,000 distinct CDR3 sequences; around 20% occur a single time. The top ten constitute about a tenth of the sample. The sequencing used PBMCs from blood, collected approximately 5 days after vaccination. The origin of the receptors is a man aged 45-65 years who received an inactivated influenza vaccine. Donor details come from another sample of the same person, matched by shared clones.

The chain combines TRBV11-2 with TRBJ1-2; 10 bases line up with TRBD1. After removal of 1 base from V and 6 bases from J, the junction contained 5 bases not matched to a gene. Germline V lookup: CDR1 SGHAT, CDR2 FQNNGV. The CDR3 spans 15 residues. CDR3 in DNA: TGTGCCAGCAGCTTAGTGGGACAGGGGATTAATGGCTACACCTTC. Its translation: CASSLVGQGINGYTF.

There are a few counts of this clonotype. This rearrangement joins TRBV4-1 to TRBJ1-4; 9 bases fit TRBD1. The CDR3 has 15 residues. The junction had 4 bases not matched to a gene; V was cut back by 0 bases and J by 8 bases. Germline loops: CDR1 MGHRA, CDR2 YSYEKL. The CDR3 loop reads CASSQEQGAREKLFF. CDR3 bases: TGCGCCAGCAGCCAAGAACAGGGGGCGAGGGAAAAACTGTTTTTT.

The chain recombines TRBV5-1 with TRBJ1-1; D not resolved. The CDR3 spans 19 residues. Germline CDR1 and CDR2: SGHRS and YFSETQ. Trimming left V 0 bases short and J 0 bases short, with 21 bases between. The CDR3 sequence: CASSLVVFGRTLMNTEAFF. The CDR3 nucleotides are TGCGCCAGCAGCTTGGTAGTTTTCGGACGGACCCTAATGAACACTGAAGCTTTCTTT.

This clonotype has a handful of counts. This chain connects TRBV11-1 to TRBJ2-1; TRBD1 is a possible D gene (6 bases). V lost 2 bases to trimming and J lost 2 bases, with 22 bases between them. Germline CDR1 reads SGHAT; CDR2 reads FQDESV (reference sequence). The CDR3 runs to 19 residues. The CDR3 loop reads CASSLIPSRSGDTYNEQFF. For the CDR3, the DNA is TGTGCCAGCAGCTTAATTCCTTCTCGATCAGGGGACACCTACAATGAGCAGTTCTTC.

The sample holds a few counts of this clonotype. This rearrangement joins TRBV6-2 or TRBV6-3 to TRBJ2-5, with D possibly being TRBD2 (5 bases). The CDR3 covers 14 residues. The V and J ends lost 7 bases and 7 bases respectively, with 19 bases between them. Germline CDR1 is MNHEY and CDR2 is SVGEGT. The CDR3 nucleotides are TGTGCCAGCACCGACGAGGGCGGAAAAAGGACCCAGTACTTC. This translates into CASTDEGGKRTQYF.

V and J are TRBV12-3 or TRBV12-4 and TRBJ1-2, with unresolved D. Between the trimmed V and J ends, which lost 3 bases and 8 bases, there was a span of 16 bases. The CDR3 sequence is 14 residues long. CDR3 loop: CASSFSSGYMGYTF. In DNA form, the CDR3 reads TGTGCCAGCAGTTTTTCCTCCGGGTATATGGGCTACACCTTC.

This clonotype showed up just a few times. The rearrangement joins TRBV6-1 to TRBJ2-1; 13 bases are a match to TRBD2. CDR3 length: 17 amino acids. The ends lost 3 bases at V and 1 base at J; junction bases unmatched: 3. Germline-derived CDR1 and CDR2 are MNHNS and SASEGT. The CDR3 DNA sequence: TGTGCCAGCAGTGAGGGACTAGCGGGACGATCCTACAATGAGCAGTTCTTC. It codes for CASSEGLAGRSYNEQFF.

As concerns this clonotype: The final CDR3 position lacks the conserved phenylalanine or tryptophan, pointing to a likely read error. The CDR3 DNA sequence: TGTGCCAGCAGCGCGCAAATCGACCGGGACCCAAAGAGCTCCTACAATGAGCAGTTCCTC. It specifies CASSAQIDRDPKSSYNEQFL. The chain uses TRBV9 and TRBJ2-1, with D perhaps being TRBD1 or TRBD2 (5 bases each). CDR3 length: 20 amino acids. V gave up 3 bases and J gave up 0 bases, with 25 bases separating them. Germline CDR1 SGDLS, CDR2 YYNGEE.

The table lists this clonotype with a few counts. This sequence joins TRBV25-1 and TRBJ2-7; D may be TRBD1 or TRBD2 (6 bases each). The CDR3 loop spans 14 amino acids. Between the trimmed V and J ends, which lost 10 bases and 4 bases, there was a span of 20 bases. The germline CDR1 and CDR2 sequences are MGHDK and SYGVNS. In nucleotides, the CDR3 is TGTGCCACAACTCGGGGGCAGGGGACATACGAGCAGTACTTC. It is translated as CATTRGQGTYEQYF.

The rearrangement joins TRBV6-2 or TRBV6-3 to TRBJ2-7, with TRBD1 matching 9 bases. Germline V gene lookup returns CDR1 MNHEY and CDR2 SVGEGT. Germline trimming cut 5 bases from V and 2 bases from J; bases unmatched to any gene: 7. The CDR3 totals 15 residues. CDR3 in DNA: TGTGCCAGCAGTAAACTACAGGGGGCTCCCTACGAGCAGTACTTC. This gives the protein CASSKLQGAPYEQYF.

The V call is TRBV7-2, the J call TRBJ2-7, with a tentative D call TRBD2 (7 bases). The length of the CDR3 is 15 residues. V lost 0 bases to trimming and J lost 5 bases, with 14 bases between them. CDR1 is SGHTA, CDR2 FQGNSA, per germline. CDR3 nucleotides: TGTGCCAGCAGCTTAGCTTGGGGAGGGGGTGACGAGCAGTACTTC. It translates to CASSLAWGGGDEQYF.

The chain recombines TRBV12-3 or TRBV12-4 with TRBJ1-6; 7 nucleotides agree with TRBD1. This CDR3 is 15 amino acids long. J was trimmed by 6 bases and V by 3 bases; bases with no gene match: 5. The CDR3 region is CASSFLAGGNSPLHF. CDR3 DNA sequence: TGTGCCAGCAGTTTCTTGGCAGGGGGTAATTCACCCCTCCACTTT.

This rearrangement joins TRBV2 to TRBJ1-5, with D perhaps matching TRBD1 (6 bases). There are 15 residues in the CDR3. The V and J ends lost 4 bases and 2 bases respectively, with 12 bases between them. Germline lookup yields CDR1 SNHLY and CDR2 FYNNEI. The CDR3 DNA sequence: TGTGCCAGCAGTGGGACTTGGACAGGCAATCAGCCCCAGCATTTT. It specifies CASSGTWTGNQPQHF.

This clonotype turned up a few times. The chain links TRBV6-5 to TRBJ2-1, with D possibly TRBD2 on 6 matching bases. CDR3 size: 14 residues. V was cut by 4 bases and J by 13 bases, with 20 bases left in between. Germline loops: CDR1 MNHEY, CDR2 SVGAGI. The CDR3 DNA is TGTGCCAGCAGTTCCGCCGGGGAGACTAGGAGCCAGTTCTTC. Translating gives CASSSAGETRSQFF.

The chain carries TRBV6-2 or TRBV6-3 and TRBJ1-4; TRBD1 agrees at 10 bases. The CDR3 runs 15 residues. CDR1 is MNHEY, CDR2 SVGEGT, per germline. After removal of 2 bases from V and 6 bases from J, the junction contained 3 bases not matched to a gene. CDR3 in amino acids: CASSYDGTGDEKLFF. The CDR3 bases are TGTGCCAGCAGTTACGACGGGACAGGGGATGAAAAACTGTTTTTT.

J is TRBJ2-3 and V is TRBV20-1, with D possibly matching TRBD2 (5 bases). V shed 5 bases and J shed 2 bases, with 20 bases lying between them. The CDR3 is 16 amino acids. Germline V CDR1 and CDR2: DFQATT, SNEGSKA (reference sequence). The DNA for the CDR3 is TGCAGTGCTTCCTCGGGGTCCTCGCAATTCACAGATACGCAGTATTTT. Translated: CSASSGSSQFTDTQYF.

The rearrangement joins TRBV6-1 to TRBJ1-4, with TRBD1 matching over 7 bases. There are 15 residues in the CDR3. CDR1 is MNHNS and CDR2 is SASEGT in the germline V gene. The trim removed 5 bases at V and 8 bases at J, leaving 11 bases unmatched. The CDR3, as DNA: TGTGCCAGCAGTCCCTCCCGACAGGGATACGAAAAACTGTTTTTT. Residues: CASSPSRQGYEKLFF.

This chain uses TRBV12-3 or TRBV12-4 with TRBJ2-3; 9 bases are a match to TRBD2. The V gene end was trimmed by 7 bases and the J gene end by 4 bases; junction bases not matched to a gene: 9. This CDR3 has 15 residues. The CDR3 sequence: CASTPLAGPADTQYF. CDR3 sequence (DNA): TGTGCCAGCACTCCTCTAGCGGGGCCCGCAGATACGCAGTATTTT.

The chain employs TRBV27 and TRBJ1-1, with TRBD1 identical over 9 bases. The CDR3 contains 16 residues. Germline CDR1 MNHEY, CDR2 SMNVEV (reference sequence). Trimming took 2 bases from V and 5 from J; bases not matched to a gene: 9. The CDR3 DNA is TGTGCCAGCAGTTTAGGGCCCGGGACAGGGAAGACTGAAGCTTTCTTT. Its protein product is CASSLGPGTGKTEAFF.

CDR3 in DNA: TGTGCCAGCAGTTTGGGCAGTCAAGGGGCAGATACGCAGTATTTT. It codes for CASSLGSQGADTQYF. J is TRBJ2-3 and V is TRBV28, with D perhaps matching TRBD1 (5 bases). CDR1 is MDHEN and CDR2 is SYDVKM in the germline V gene. The CDR3 is 15 amino acids. Trimming stripped 3 bases from V and 4 bases from J, with 14 bases between.

This sequence joins TRBV10-3 and TRBJ1-5; the match to TRBD1 covers 7 bases. This CDR3 is built from 14 residues. The germline V gene encodes CDR1 ENHRY and CDR2 SYGVKD. V trimming: 4 bases; J trimming: 3 bases; junction bases outside the gene matches: 3. CDR3 amino acids: CAISVQGYNQPQHF. The DNA of the CDR3 is TGTGCCATCAGTGTACAGGGGTACAATCAGCCCCAGCATTTT.

The genes are TRBV6-1 and TRBJ2-3, with 9 bases matching TRBD1. V lost 6 bases to trimming and J lost 2 bases; unmatched junction nucleotides: 6. Germline assignment: CDR1 MNHNS and CDR2 SASEGT. CDR3 length: 15 amino acids. The CDR3 DNA is TGTGCCAGCAGACGACAGGGGGAAAACACAGATACGCAGTATTTT. Its protein is CASRRQGENTDTQYF.

The chain recombines TRBV7-2 with TRBJ1-5, with 9 positions matching TRBD1. The V segment lost 5 bases and the J segment 7 bases; nucleotides outside the gene matches: 15. From germline, CDR1 is SGHTA and CDR2 FQGNSA. This CDR3 contains 17 residues. The chain's CDR3 is CASSPTPGTGWNQPQHF. The CDR3 nucleotides read TGTGCCAGCAGCCCAACTCCGGGGACAGGGTGGAACCAGCCCCAGCATTTT. The full variable domain, in which reference TRBV7-2 and TRBJ1-5 provide the parts outside the CDR3, is GAGVSQSPSNKVTEKGKDVELRCDPISGHTALYWYRQSLGQGLEFLIYFQGNSAPDKSGLPSDRFSAERTGGSVSTLTIQRTQQEDSAVYLCASSPTPGTGWNQPQHFGDGTRLSIL.

This clonotype has at least ten counts. The chain's CDR3 is CASSLTGGSEKLFF. The CDR3 DNA reads as TGTGCCAGCAGCTTAACCGGGGGGAGTGAAAAACTGTTTTTT. The V call is TRBV7-9, the J call TRBJ1-4; D is possibly TRBD1 (5 bases). Germline V gene lookup returns CDR1 SEHNR and CDR2 FQNEAQ (reference sequence). Trimming removed 2 bases at V and 7 bases at J, with 11 bases between. There are 14 residues in the CDR3.

This clonotype was seen repeatedly, ten times or more. This chain links TRBV20-1 with TRBJ2-2; 7 bases fit TRBD1. V was clipped by 2 bases and J by 3 bases; unmatched bases: 0. The CDR3 loop spans 13 amino acids. Germline V gene data show CDR1 as DFQATT and CDR2 as SNEGSKA (reference sequence). CDR3 nucleotides: TGCAGTGCTAGACAGGGGGACACCGGGGAGCTGTTTTTT. Translating it yields CSARQGDTGELFF.

V gene TRBV20-1 combines with J gene TRBJ1-1, with D maybe TRBD1 (5 bases). The CDR3 length is 14 residues. CDR1 is DFQATT, CDR2 SNEGSKA, per germline (reference sequence). V shed 1 base and J shed 1 base, with 10 bases lying between them. The CDR3 loop reads CSARVWGKNTEAFF. DNA of the CDR3: TGCAGTGCTAGAGTGTGGGGCAAGAACACTGAAGCTTTCTTT.

This clonotype was recorded at least ten times. The V call is TRBV20-1, the J call TRBJ2-1; a possible D gene is TRBD2 (5 bases). CDR1 is DFQATT, CDR2 SNEGSKA, per germline (reference sequence). The CDR3 contains 15 residues. Trimming removed 1 base from V and 3 bases from J, with 13 bases in between. The CDR3, as DNA: TGCAGTGCTAGAGGGGTCGCCGGGAACTACAATGAGCAGTTCTTC. Residues: CSARGVAGNYNEQFF.

The chain employs TRBV7-9 and TRBJ2-1, with D unclear. The CDR3 has 12 residues. CDR1 is SEHNR, CDR2 FQNEAQ, per germline (reference sequence). Trimming took off 3 bases at V and 8 bases at J, with 8 bases between the two ends. The CDR3 DNA is TGTGCCAGCAGCTTTTCCCTGCATGAGCAGTTCTTC. Residues: CASSFSLHEQFF.